This T cell receptor (beta chain) was captured by sequencing in a study of cytomegalovirus exposure and HLA in healthy donors. Across the study: T cells numbering some 170 million yielded 117 million unique TCR beta sequences in an earlier analysis.

Remarks on this clone: Its cognate antigen is unknown.

The CDR3 contains 15 residues. Germline CDR1 reads GTSNPN; CDR2 reads SVGIG (reference sequence). Trimming removed 4 bases at V and 1 base at J, with 16 bases between. Though probably carrying unrecorded immune exposures, donors were nominally healthy at sampling. Overall study results and limits: Most subjects had HLA-A and HLA-B alleles reportedly predicted accurately by TCR beta sequences. Most likely, a cluster of highly shared sequence variants arose as a sequencing artifact.

A multiplex PCR was run with 60 Vbeta primers and 13 Jbeta primers. Sequenced by immunoSEQ multiplex PCR; TCRdb stores in-frame clones only, minus some. The sample yields some 41,000 clones, 45% to 60% seen once. The source of this sequence is a man in his 60s in good health and CMV-seronegative. Sequenced input: PBMCs. The chain couples TRBV30 to TRBJ1-2; D is ambiguous. The CDR3 loop reads CAWIDVRRNNYGYTF. DNA of the CDR3: TGTGCCTGGATAGACGTCAGGCGAAATAACTATGGCTACACCTTC.